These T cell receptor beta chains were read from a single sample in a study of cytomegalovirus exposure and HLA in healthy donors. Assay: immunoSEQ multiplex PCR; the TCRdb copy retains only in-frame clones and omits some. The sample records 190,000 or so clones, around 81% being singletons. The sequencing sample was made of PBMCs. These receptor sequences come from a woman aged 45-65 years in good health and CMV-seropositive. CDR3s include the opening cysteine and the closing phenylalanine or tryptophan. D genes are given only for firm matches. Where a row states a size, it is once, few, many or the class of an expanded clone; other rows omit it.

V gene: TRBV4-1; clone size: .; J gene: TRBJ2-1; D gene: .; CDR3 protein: CASSQFYKWRDGSYNEQFF; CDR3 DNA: TGCGCCAGCAGCCAGTTTTACAAATGGAGGGACGGTTCCTACAATGAGCAGTTCTTC
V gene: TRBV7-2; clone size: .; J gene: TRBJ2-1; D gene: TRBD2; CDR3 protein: CASTKGLAGGDEQFF; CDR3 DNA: TGTGCCAGCACCAAGGGACTAGCGGGGGGCGATGAGCAGTTCTTC
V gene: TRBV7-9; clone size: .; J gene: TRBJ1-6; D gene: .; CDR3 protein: CASSFQGPPSPLHF; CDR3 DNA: TGTGCCAGCAGCTTCCAGGGGCCACCTTCACCCCTCCACTTT
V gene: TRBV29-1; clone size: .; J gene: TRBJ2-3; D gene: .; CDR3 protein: CSVDYSYTDTQYF; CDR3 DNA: TGCAGCGTTGACTACTCTTACACAGATACGCAGTATTTT
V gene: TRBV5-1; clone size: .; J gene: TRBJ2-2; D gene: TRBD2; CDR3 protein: CASRTSGGGTGELFF; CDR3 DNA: TGCGCCAGCAGAACTAGCGGGGGTGGCACCGGGGAGCTGTTTTTT
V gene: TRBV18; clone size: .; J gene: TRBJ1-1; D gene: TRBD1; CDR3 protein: CASSTRQGGATEAFF; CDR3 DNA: TGTGCCAGCTCAACTCGACAGGGTGGGGCGACTGAAGCTTTCTTT
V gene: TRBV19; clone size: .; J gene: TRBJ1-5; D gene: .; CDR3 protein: CASTSWTAGQPQHF; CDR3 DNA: TGTGCCAGCACTTCTTGGACTGCCGGGCAGCCCCAGCATTTT
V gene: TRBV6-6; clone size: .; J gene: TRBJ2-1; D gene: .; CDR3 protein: CASSSLGVEGYNEQFF; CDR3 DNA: TGTGCCAGCAGTTCCCTCGGAGTAGAGGGCTACAATGAGCAGTTCTTC
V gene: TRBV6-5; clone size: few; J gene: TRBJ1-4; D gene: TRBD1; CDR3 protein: CASSAPGQGLEKLFF; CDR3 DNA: TGTGCCAGCAGTGCCCCGGGACAGGGGCTTGAAAAACTGTTTTTT
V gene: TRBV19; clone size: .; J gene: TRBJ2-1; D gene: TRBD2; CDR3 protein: CASSRGGGNEQFF; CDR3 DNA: TGTGCCAGTAGTAGGGGGGGTGGGAATGAGCAGTTCTTC
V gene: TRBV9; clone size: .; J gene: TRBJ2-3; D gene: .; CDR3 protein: CASSSSTGRTDTQYF; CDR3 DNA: .
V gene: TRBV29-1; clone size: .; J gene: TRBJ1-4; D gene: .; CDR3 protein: CSASGSGNEKLFF; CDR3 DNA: TGCAGCGCTTCAGGGTCGGGTAATGAAAAACTGTTTTTT
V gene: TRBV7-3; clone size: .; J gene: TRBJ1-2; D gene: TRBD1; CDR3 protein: CASSSHPTAGQGAGGYTF; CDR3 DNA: TGTGCCAGCAGCTCCCACCCCACCGCGGGACAGGGGGCAGGTGGCTACACCTTC
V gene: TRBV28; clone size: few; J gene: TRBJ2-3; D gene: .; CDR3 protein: CASSLQPPGGTDTQYF; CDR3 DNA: TGTGCCAGCAGTTTACAGCCTCCGGGGGGCACAGATACGCAGTATTTT
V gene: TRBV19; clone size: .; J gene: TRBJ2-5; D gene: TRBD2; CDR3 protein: CASSTTSGGRETQYF; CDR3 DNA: TGTGCCAGTAGTACGACTAGCGGGGGGCGGGAGACCCAGTACTTC
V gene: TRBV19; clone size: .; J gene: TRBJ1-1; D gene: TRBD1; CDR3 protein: CASARGTGNTEAFF; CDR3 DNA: TGTGCCAGTGCCCGCGGGACAGGGAACACTGAAGCTTTCTTT
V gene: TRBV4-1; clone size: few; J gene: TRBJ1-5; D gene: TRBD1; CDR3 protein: CASSRQGRNQPQHF; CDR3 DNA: TGCGCCAGCAGCCGACAGGGGCGGAATCAGCCCCAGCATTTT
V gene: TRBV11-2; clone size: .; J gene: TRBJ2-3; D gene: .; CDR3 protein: CASSPRGSTDTQYF; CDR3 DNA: TGTGCCAGCAGCCCAAGGGGGAGCACAGATACGCAGTATTTT
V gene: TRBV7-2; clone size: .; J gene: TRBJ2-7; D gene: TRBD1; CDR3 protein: CASGPGGLFYEQYF; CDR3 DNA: TGTGCCAGCGGCCCAGGGGGATTATTCTACGAGCAGTACTTC
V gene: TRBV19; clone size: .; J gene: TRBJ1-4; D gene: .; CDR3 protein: CASRRQDNEKLFF; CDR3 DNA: TGTGCCAGTAGGAGACAGGATAATGAAAAACTGTTTTTT
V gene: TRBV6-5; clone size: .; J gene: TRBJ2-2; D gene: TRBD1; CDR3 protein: CASSYGDRGSTGELFF; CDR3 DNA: TGTGCCAGCAGTTATGGGGACAGGGGATCCACCGGGGAGCTGTTTTTT
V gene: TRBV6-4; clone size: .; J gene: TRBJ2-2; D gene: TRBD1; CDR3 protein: CASSPTGAGGELFF; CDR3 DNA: TGTGCCAGCAGTCCGACAGGGGCTGGCGGGGAGCTGTTTTTT
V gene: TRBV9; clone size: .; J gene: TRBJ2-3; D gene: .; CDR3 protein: CASSVAVLTDTQYF; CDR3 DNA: TGTGCCAGCAGCGTAGCTGTCCTCACAGATACGCAGTATTTT